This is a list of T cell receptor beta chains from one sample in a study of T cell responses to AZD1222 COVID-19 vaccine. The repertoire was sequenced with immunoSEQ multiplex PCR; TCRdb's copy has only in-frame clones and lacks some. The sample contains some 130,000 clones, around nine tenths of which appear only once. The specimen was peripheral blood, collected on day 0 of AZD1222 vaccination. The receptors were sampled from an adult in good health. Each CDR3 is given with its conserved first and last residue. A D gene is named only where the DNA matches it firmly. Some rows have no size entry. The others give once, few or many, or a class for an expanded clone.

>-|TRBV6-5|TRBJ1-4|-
CASSPPGGMEKLFF
TGTGCCAGCAGTCCTCCCGGGGGAATGGAAAAACTGTTTTTT
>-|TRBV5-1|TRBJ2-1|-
CASSLQEINEQFF
TGCGCCAGCAGCTTGCAGGAAATCAATGAGCAGTTCTTC
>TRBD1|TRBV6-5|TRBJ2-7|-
CASSYSGQGSYEQYF
TGTGCCAGCAGTTACTCGGGACAGGGTTCCTACGAGCAGTACTTC
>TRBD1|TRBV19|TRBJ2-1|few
CASSPGDSYNEQFF
TGTGCCAGTAGTCCAGGGGACAGTTACAATGAGCAGTTCTTC
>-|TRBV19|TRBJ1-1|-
CASSPRRSTEAFF
TGTGCCAGTAGTCCCCGTCGAAGTACTGAAGCTTTCTTT
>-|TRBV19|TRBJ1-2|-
CASSIGGRGDYGYTF
TGTGCCAGTAGTATTGGAGGCCGGGGTGACTATGGCTACACCTTC
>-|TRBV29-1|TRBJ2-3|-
CSVGLVADHLDTQYF
TGCAGCGTTGGTCTGGTAGCGGATCATCTGGATACGCAGTATTTT
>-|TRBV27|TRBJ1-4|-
CASRRLTTNEKLFF
TGTGCCAGCAGGCGGCTTACAACTAATGAAAAACTGTTTTTT
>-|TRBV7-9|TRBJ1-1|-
CASSPPSGKKRNTEAFF
TGTGCCAGCAGCCCCCCGTCGGGCAAAAAAAGAAACACTGAAGCTTTCTTT
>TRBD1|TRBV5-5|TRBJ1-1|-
CASSSRQGIGERVTEAFF
TGTGCCAGCAGTAGCAGACAGGGGATAGGAGAACGGGTCACTGAAGCTTTCTTT
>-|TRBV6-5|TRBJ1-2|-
CASNNRRTGHGYTF
TGTGCCAGCAACAACCGAAGAACGGGGCATGGCTACACCTTC
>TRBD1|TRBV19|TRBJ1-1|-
CASSITQGANTEAFF
TGTGCCAGTAGTATAACTCAGGGGGCCAACACTGAAGCTTTCTTT
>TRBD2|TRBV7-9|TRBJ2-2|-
CASSNSGGNTGELFF
TGTGCCAGCAGCAACTCGGGGGGGAACACCGGGGAGCTGTTTTTT